The 3 T cell receptor beta chains listed next were all sequenced from one sample in a study of CD8 T cells in ankylosing spondylitis (dated by TCRdb to the late 2010s). Points the paper makes about the study in general: Blood from ankylosing spondylitis patients appeared to be characterized by a TCR beta motif composed of several highly homologous amino acid variants.

The method behind the library was 5' RACE. Sequencing was performed on an Illumina HiSeq 2500. TCRdb reanalyzed the raw reads on its own, using fastp at Q25 for trimming and MiXCR for clone calling, and kept in-frame beta chains. Each record represents a unique CDR3 protein, reported with the most common genes and DNA among its rows. This sample gives around 480,000 distinct CDR3 sequences in total; over 15% of them show up just once. The ten largest clones take up just over 1% of the sample. These receptors' antigens are unknown. Sequencing was performed on blood, either unsorted or a sorted T cell fraction (not recorded which). The receptors stem from a male donor with ankylosing spondylitis.

The chain links TRBV9 to TRBJ1-5, with a tentative D call TRBD1 (5 bases). Germline CDR1 SGDLS, CDR2 YYNGEE. The V gene lost 0 bases and the J gene lost 9 bases, with 13 bases spanning the gap. The CDR3 spans 14 residues. The CDR3 reads CASSVGEPGGPQHF. The CDR3, as DNA: TGTGCCAGCAGCGTAGGGGAACCTGGGGGGCCCCAGCATTTT. The full variable domain, its missing parts supplied by reference TRBV9 and TRBJ1-5, is DSGVTQTPKHLITATGQRVTLRCSPRSGDLSVYWYQQSLDQGLQFLIQYYNGEERAKGNILERFSAQQFPDLHSELNLSSLELGDSALYFCASSVGEPGGPQHFGDGTRLSIL.

This clonotype was detected a few times. The V gene is TRBV9, the J gene TRBJ2-7, with 9 bases lining up with TRBD2. With 0 bases clipped from V and 6 bases from J, the junction kept 4 bases outside the gene matches. The germline CDR1 and CDR2 sequences are SGDLS and YYNGEE. The CDR3 contains 14 residues. The CDR3 region is CASSVGREGGEQYF. The CDR3 nucleotides are TGTGCCAGCAGCGTAGGGCGGGAGGGCGGCGAGCAGTACTTC.

This chain joins TRBV29-1 and TRBJ1-1; a possible D gene is TRBD1 (6 bases). The CDR3 sequence is 14 residues long. The ends were cut back, 4 bases at V and 1 base at J, with 13 bases in the middle. Germline V gene sequence: CDR1 SQVTM, CDR2 ANQGSEA. CDR3 nucleotide sequence: TGCAGCGTTGTATCCAAGGGGGGGAACACTGAAGCTTTCTTT. The encoded protein is CSVVSKGGNTEAFF.